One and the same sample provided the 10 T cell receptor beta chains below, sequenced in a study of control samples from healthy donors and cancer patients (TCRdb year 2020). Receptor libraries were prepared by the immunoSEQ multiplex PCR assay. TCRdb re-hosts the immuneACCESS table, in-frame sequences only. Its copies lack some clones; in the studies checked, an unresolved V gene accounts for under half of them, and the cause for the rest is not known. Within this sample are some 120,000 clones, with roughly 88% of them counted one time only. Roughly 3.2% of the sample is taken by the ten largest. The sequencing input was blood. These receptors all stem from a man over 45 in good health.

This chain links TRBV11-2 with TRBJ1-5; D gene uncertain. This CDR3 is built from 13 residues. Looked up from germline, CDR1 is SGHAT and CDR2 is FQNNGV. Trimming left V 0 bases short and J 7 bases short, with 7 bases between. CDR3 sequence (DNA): TGTGCCAGCAGCTTAGATAGATCACAGCCCCAGCATTTT. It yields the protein CASSLDRSQPQHF.

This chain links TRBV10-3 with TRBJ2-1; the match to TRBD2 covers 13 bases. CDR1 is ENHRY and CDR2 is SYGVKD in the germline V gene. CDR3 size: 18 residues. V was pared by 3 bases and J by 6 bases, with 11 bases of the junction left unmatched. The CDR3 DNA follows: TGTGCCATCAGTGACGGGACTAGCGGGGCTCAAACGCCCAATGAGCAGTTCTTC. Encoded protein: CAISDGTSGAQTPNEQFF.

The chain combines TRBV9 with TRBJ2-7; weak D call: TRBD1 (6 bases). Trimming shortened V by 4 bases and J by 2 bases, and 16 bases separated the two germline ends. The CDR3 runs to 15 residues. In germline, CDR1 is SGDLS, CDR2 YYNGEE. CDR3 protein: CASSPAWDIAYEQYF. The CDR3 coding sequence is TGTGCCAGCAGCCCAGCATGGGACATTGCCTACGAGCAGTACTTC.

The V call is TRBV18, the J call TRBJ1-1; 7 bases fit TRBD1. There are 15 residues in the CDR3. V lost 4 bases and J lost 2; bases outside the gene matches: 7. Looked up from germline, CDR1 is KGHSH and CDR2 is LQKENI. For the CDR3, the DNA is TGTGCCAGCTCACGGTCACAGGGGCCTAACACTGAAGCTTTCTTT. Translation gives CASSRSQGPNTEAFF. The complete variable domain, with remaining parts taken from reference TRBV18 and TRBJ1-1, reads NAGVMQNPRHLVRRRGQEARLRCSPMKGHSHVYWYRQLPEEGLKFMVYLQKENIIDESGMPKERFSAEFPKEGPSILRIQQVVRGDSAAYFCASSRSQGPNTEAFFGQGTRLTVV.

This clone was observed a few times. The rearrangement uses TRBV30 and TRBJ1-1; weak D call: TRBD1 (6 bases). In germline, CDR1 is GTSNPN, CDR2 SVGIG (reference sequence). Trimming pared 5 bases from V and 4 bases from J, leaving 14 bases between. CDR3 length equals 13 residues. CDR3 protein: CAWDKRGGTEAFF. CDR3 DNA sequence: TGTGCCTGGGATAAAAGGGGGGGCACTGAAGCTTTCTTT.

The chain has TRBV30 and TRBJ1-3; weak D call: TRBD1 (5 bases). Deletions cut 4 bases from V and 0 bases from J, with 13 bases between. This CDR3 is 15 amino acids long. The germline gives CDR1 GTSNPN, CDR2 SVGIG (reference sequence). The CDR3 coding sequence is TGTGCCTGGAACCCGGGACGTTACTCTGGAAACACCATATATTTT. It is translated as CAWNPGRYSGNTIYF.

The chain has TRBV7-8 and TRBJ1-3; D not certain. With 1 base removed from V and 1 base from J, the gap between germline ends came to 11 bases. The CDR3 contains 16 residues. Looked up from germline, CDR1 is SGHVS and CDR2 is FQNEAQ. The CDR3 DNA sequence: TGTGCCAGCAGCTTAGGGGCCGGTAGATCTGGAAACACCATATATTTT. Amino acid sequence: CASSLGAGRSGNTIYF.

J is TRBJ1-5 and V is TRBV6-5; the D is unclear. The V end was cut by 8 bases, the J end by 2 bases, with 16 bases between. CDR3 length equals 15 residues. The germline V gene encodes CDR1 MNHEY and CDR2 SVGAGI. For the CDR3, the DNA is TGTGCCAGCGTGGGCCAGTGGGGTGGCAATCAGCCCCAGCATTTT. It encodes CASVGQWGGNQPQHF.

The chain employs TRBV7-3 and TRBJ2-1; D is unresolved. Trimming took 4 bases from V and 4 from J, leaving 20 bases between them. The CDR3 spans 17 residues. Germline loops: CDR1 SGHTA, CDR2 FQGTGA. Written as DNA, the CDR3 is TGTGCCAGCAGCTCCCTCGATGCCAGCAGCAGGTACAATGAGCAGTTCTTC. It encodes CASSSLDASSRYNEQFF.

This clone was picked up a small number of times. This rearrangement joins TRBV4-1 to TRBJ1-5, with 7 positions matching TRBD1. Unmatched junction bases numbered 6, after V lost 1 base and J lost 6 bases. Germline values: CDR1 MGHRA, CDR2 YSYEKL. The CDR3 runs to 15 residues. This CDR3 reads CASSQVPGGIQPQHF. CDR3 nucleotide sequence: TGCGCCAGCAGCCAAGTCCCAGGGGGAATTCAGCCCCAGCATTTT.